This TCR beta chain derives from a study of blood T cells in healthy people across ages. Overall study findings and caveats: Possibly, changes in expanded clonotypes were confounded because donor CMV status was unknown.

This CDR3 has 14 residues. V lost 3 bases to trimming and J lost 7 bases; unmatched junction nucleotides: 6. Germline-derived CDR1 and CDR2 are LNHDA and SQIVND (reference sequence). This clonotype occurred a few times. Its target is not known. Using a J-beta primer mix together with a sample-barcoded 5' primer, a second PCR was run for roughly 7 to 12 cycles. TCRdb analysed the 5' RACE reads with MiXCR anew, one entry per CDR3 protein. Of roughly 900,000 distinct CDR3 sequences listed, about 28% were seen once; the top ten hold 15% to 20%. The chain combines TRBV19 with TRBJ1-1; TRBD1 aligns across 9 bases. The material sequenced was blood. The TCR comes from a woman older than 75 in good health. The CDR3 bases are TGTGCCAGTAGTATCGGGACAGGGTTGAGTGAAGCTTTCTTT. The encoded protein is CASSIGTGLSEAFF.